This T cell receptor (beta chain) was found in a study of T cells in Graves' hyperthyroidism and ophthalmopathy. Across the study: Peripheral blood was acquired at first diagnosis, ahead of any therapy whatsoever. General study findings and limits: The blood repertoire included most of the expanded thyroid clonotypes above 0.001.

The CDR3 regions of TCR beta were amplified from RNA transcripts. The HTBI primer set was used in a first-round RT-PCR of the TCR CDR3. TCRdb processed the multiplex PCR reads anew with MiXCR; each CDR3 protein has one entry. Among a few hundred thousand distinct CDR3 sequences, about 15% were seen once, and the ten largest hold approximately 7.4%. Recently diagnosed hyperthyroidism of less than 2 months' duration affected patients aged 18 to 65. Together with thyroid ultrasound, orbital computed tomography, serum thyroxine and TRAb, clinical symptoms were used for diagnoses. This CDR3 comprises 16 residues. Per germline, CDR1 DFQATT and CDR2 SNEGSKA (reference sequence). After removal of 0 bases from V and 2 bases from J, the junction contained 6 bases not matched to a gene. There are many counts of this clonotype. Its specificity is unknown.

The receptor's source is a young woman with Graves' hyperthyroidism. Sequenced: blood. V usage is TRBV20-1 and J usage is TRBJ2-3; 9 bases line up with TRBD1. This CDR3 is CSAREGQGIFTDTQYF. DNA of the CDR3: TGCAGTGCTAGAGAAGGACAGGGGATCTTCACAGATACGCAGTATTTT.